A single sample is the source of the 28 T cell receptor beta chains below, sequenced in a study of PD-L1 blockade in urothelial cancer. Time point specified: pretreatment peripheral blood. Assay: immunoSEQ multiplex PCR; the TCRdb copy retains only in-frame clones and omits some. The sample shows some 120,000 clones, 65% to 85% of them seen only once. This sample comprised PBMCs, obtained around atezolizumab (anti-PD-L1) treatment. The receptors here all came from a man aged 50 to 59 with urothelial cancer.

The chain recombines TRBV6-1 with TRBJ2-2; D is uncertain. The CDR3 sequence is 14 residues long. V lost 3 bases and J 2 bases, leaving 7 bases between the germline ends. The V gene's germline CDR1 is MNHNS and CDR2 SASEGT. The DNA for the CDR3 is TGTGCCAGCAGTGACCCCCCAAACACCGGGGAGCTGTTTTTT. It codes for CASSDPPNTGELFF.

This clone was seen repeatedly, ten times or more. This sequence joins TRBV28 and TRBJ1-2, with a possible D match to TRBD1 (6 bases). V lost 4 bases and J lost 4, with 13 bases in between. Germline V lookup: CDR1 MDHEN, CDR2 SYDVKM. CDR3 size: 14 residues. The CDR3, as DNA: TGTGCCAGCAGTTCAGGGGTCCCGGTCTATGGCTACACCTTC. Translation gives CASSSGVPVYGYTF.

There are a few counts of this clone. This chain uses TRBV19 with TRBJ2-7; 11 bases align to TRBD1. Germline lookup yields CDR1 LNHDA and CDR2 SQIVND (reference sequence). Trimming removed 5 bases from V and 7 bases from J; junction bases left unmatched: 4. The CDR3 has 13 amino acids. The CDR3 nucleotides read TGTGCCAGTAGTGGGACAGGGGGAGGTGAGCAGTACTTC. Translation gives CASSGTGGGEQYF.

V gene TRBV19 combines with J gene TRBJ2-5; 10 positions match TRBD1. This CDR3 region has 15 residues. The germline V gene encodes CDR1 LNHDA and CDR2 SQIVND (reference sequence). V lost 3 bases, J lost 4 bases, and 5 bases stayed unmatched. In DNA form, the CDR3 reads TGTGCCAGTAGTATCACGTGGACAGGGGGAGAGACCCAGTACTTC. As protein: CASSITWTGGETQYF.

The chain recombines TRBV5-1 with TRBJ2-1, with a weak D call TRBD1 (6 bases). The CDR3 covers 12 residues. V lost 4 bases and J lost 6, with 8 bases in between. Germline-derived CDR1 and CDR2 are SGHRS and YFSETQ. The CDR3: CASSGGPNEQFF. Here the CDR3 DNA reads TGCGCCAGCAGCGGGGGCCCCAATGAGCAGTTCTTC.

This clone was counted once. The CDR3 sequence is CASSPSGQISTDTQYF. The CDR3 DNA sequence: TGTGCCAGTAGTCCTAGCGGGCAGATTAGCACAGATACGCAGTATTTT. V usage is TRBV19 and J usage is TRBJ2-3, with 8 bases aligning to TRBD2. CDR1 is LNHDA, CDR2 SQIVND, per germline (reference sequence). The CDR3 is 16 residues long. The V segment lost 5 bases and the J segment 0 bases; nucleotides outside the gene matches: 7.

V gene TRBV19 combines with J gene TRBJ1-2; possibly TRBD1 for D (6 bases). Germline CDR1 LNHDA, CDR2 SQIVND (reference sequence). V lost 6 bases and J 1 base, leaving 24 bases between the germline ends. The CDR3 spans 18 residues. The CDR3 protein is CASSLSLLGQLDNYGYTF. CDR3 in DNA: TGTGCCAGTAGCCTCTCGCTCCTAGGACAGCTCGATAACTATGGCTACACCTTC.

This chain uses TRBV9 with TRBJ2-3, with D perhaps TRBD2 (5 bases). Germline lookup yields CDR1 SGDLS and CDR2 YYNGEE. Trimming left V 7 bases short and J 5 bases short, with 14 bases between. The CDR3 runs 13 residues. The CDR3 coding sequence is TGTGCCAGCGGGAGCCCGGGTCAAGATACGCAGTATTTT. It yields the protein CASGSPGQDTQYF.

The rearrangement uses TRBV6-1 and TRBJ1-5; perhaps TRBD1 as D (6 bases). From germline, CDR1 is MNHNS and CDR2 SASEGT. V gave up 6 bases and J gave up 0 bases, with 9 bases separating them. This CDR3 comprises 14 residues. In DNA form, the CDR3 reads TGTGCCAGCAGGCGGACAGTTAGCAATCAGCCCCAGCATTTT. Protein: CASRRTVSNQPQHF.

This chain links TRBV18 with TRBJ2-3; D unclear. The germline V gene encodes CDR1 KGHSH and CDR2 LQKENI. Trimming left V 3 bases short and J 5 bases short, with 12 bases between. This CDR3 region has 14 residues. The CDR3 nucleotides are TGTGCCAGCTCACCTGGGCAGTCAAAAGATACGCAGTATTTT. Translating gives CASSPGQSKDTQYF.

The chain combines TRBV27 with TRBJ1-4; TRBD1 is a possible D gene (6 bases). This CDR3 has 12 residues. The V end was cut by 6 bases, the J end by 8 bases, with 10 bases between. Looked up from germline, CDR1 is MNHEY and CDR2 is SMNVEV (reference sequence). The CDR3 bases are TGTGCCAGCAGCACCAGGGGAGAAAAACTGTTTTTT. It specifies CASSTRGEKLFF.

This chain links TRBV19 with TRBJ2-3, with D tentatively TRBD2 (7 bases). V lost 4 bases to trimming and J lost 7 bases, with 18 bases between them. CDR1 and CDR2 from the germline V gene are LNHDA and SQIVND (reference sequence). CDR3 length: 15 amino acids. The CDR3 loop reads CASSTGGGGRNTQYF. CDR3 coding DNA: TGTGCCAGTAGTACCGGGGGAGGGGGACGAAATACGCAGTATTTT.

V and J are TRBV4-1 and TRBJ2-5; TRBD2 aligns across 7 bases. This CDR3 has 17 residues. CDR1 MGHRA and CDR2 YSYEKL come from the germline V gene. V was clipped by 0 bases and J by 4 bases; unmatched bases: 11. The CDR3 is CASSQDVAGDLGETQYF. CDR3 DNA sequence: TGCGCCAGCAGCCAAGATGTGGCGGGGGACCTCGGAGAGACCCAGTACTTC.

DNA of the CDR3: TGCGCCAGCAGCTTACGAGAGCGGGTAATGACCGGGGAGCTGTTTTTT. Protein sequence: CASSLRERVMTGELFF. The chain joins TRBV5-1 to TRBJ2-2; TRBD2 is a possible D gene (6 bases). The V end lost 2 bases, the J end lost 5 bases, and 16 bases lay between the germline ends. Germline V gives CDR1 SGHRS, CDR2 YFSETQ. The CDR3 runs to 16 residues.

This chain links TRBV5-1 with TRBJ2-1; D perhaps matches TRBD2 (6 bases). This CDR3 region has 12 residues. With 8 bases removed from V and 5 bases from J, the gap between germline ends came to 11 bases. In germline, CDR1 is SGHRS, CDR2 YFSETQ. CDR3 sequence (DNA): TGCGCCAGTGGAGGGGCCGACAATGAGCAGTTCTTC. Amino acids: CASGGADNEQFF. Drawing the rest from reference TRBV5-1 and TRBJ2-1, the complete variable domain is KAGVTQTPRYLIKTRGQQVTLSCSPISGHRSVSWYQQTPGQGLQFLFEYFSETQRNKGNFPGRFSGRQFSNSRSEMNVSTLELGDSALYLCASGGADNEQFFGPGTRLTVL.

The V and J genes are TRBV27 and TRBJ2-7, with D unresolved. Germline V CDR1 and CDR2: MNHEY, SMNVEV (reference sequence). The CDR3 sequence is 14 residues long. Trimming removed 4 bases from V and 3 bases from J, with 13 bases in between. The CDR3 DNA sequence: TGTGCCAGCAGTTCACCGACAAGTAGCTACGAGCAGTACTTC. Protein sequence: CASSSPTSSYEQYF.

The genes are TRBV30 and TRBJ2-3; 12 positions match TRBD2. From germline, CDR1 is GTSNPN and CDR2 SVGIG (reference sequence). The V and J ends lost 3 bases and 3 bases, in that order; junction bases with no gene match: 4. This CDR3 comprises 15 residues. This chain's CDR3 is CAWRNLAGGTDTQYF. The CDR3 bases are TGTGCCTGGAGAAACCTAGCGGGAGGGACAGATACGCAGTATTTT.

The chain combines TRBV7-9 with TRBJ2-3, with TRBD2 as a possible D gene (6 bases). CDR3 length equals 15 residues. V lost 6 bases and J lost 4, with 17 bases in between. Germline lookup yields CDR1 SEHNR and CDR2 FQNEAQ (reference sequence). The CDR3 sequence is CASRPPSGGADTQYF. Written as DNA, the CDR3 is TGTGCCAGCAGACCCCCCAGCGGAGGGGCAGATACGCAGTATTTT.

This sequence joins TRBV11-3 and TRBJ2-1, with 9 nucleotides matching TRBD2. Per germline, CDR1 SGHNT and CDR2 YENEEA. The CDR3 is made up of 17 amino acids. Trimming at V came to 0 bases and at J to 5 bases, leaving 8 bases not matched to a gene. The DNA for the CDR3 is TGTGCCAGCAGCTTAGACCGGGGAGCGGGAGGAAACAATGAGCAGTTCTTC. Protein: CASSLDRGAGGNNEQFF.

This chain uses TRBV4-1 with TRBJ2-7; 8 bases line up with TRBD2. Germline CDR1 MGHRA, CDR2 YSYEKL. CDR3 length: 17 residues. The V gene end was trimmed by 0 bases and the J gene end by 1 base; junction bases not matched to a gene: 8. The CDR3 loop is CASSQDRGSGGSYEQYF. CDR3 DNA sequence: TGCGCCAGCAGCCAAGATCGGGGCAGCGGGGGATCCTACGAGCAGTACTTC.

V usage is TRBV5-1 and J usage is TRBJ2-3, with D possibly being TRBD2 (6 bases). The germline CDR1 and CDR2 sequences are SGHRS and YFSETQ. The V end was cut by 2 bases, the J end by 0 bases, with 7 bases between. CDR3 length: 14 residues. The CDR3 DNA follows: TGCGCCAGCAGCTTCGGGACTAGCACAGATACGCAGTATTTT. It is translated as CASSFGTSTDTQYF.

This clone was observed a single time. This chain's CDR3 is CASSEARVPIYGYTF. The CDR3 DNA reads TGTGCCAGCAGTGAAGCCCGGGTCCCGATTTATGGCTACACCTTC. This chain connects TRBV6-1 to TRBJ1-2; D is undetermined. V shed 0 bases and J shed 5 bases, with 13 bases lying between them. This CDR3 is built from 15 residues. Germline V lookup: CDR1 MNHNS, CDR2 SASEGT.

The genes are TRBV5-5 and TRBJ2-7; 9 positions match TRBD2. The length of the CDR3 is 16 residues. Losses at the gene ends were 0 bases for V and 3 bases for J; bases not matched to a gene: 7. From germline, CDR1 is SGHKS and CDR2 YYEKEE (reference sequence). CDR3 protein: CASSLVPSGTNYEQYF. The DNA of the CDR3 is TGTGCCAGCAGCTTGGTCCCTAGCGGGACGAACTACGAGCAGTACTTC. The variable domain in full, with the rest retrieved from reference TRBV5-5 and TRBJ2-7, is DAGVTQSPTHLIKTRGQQVTLRCSPISGHKSVSWYQQVLGQGPQFIFQYYEKEERGRGNFPDRFSARQFPNYSSELNVNALLLGDSALYLCASSLVPSGTNYEQYFGPGTRLTVT.

The rearrangement uses TRBV9 and TRBJ2-3, with TRBD1 as a possible D gene (6 bases). The germline V gene has CDR1 SGDLS and CDR2 YYNGEE. The CDR3 length is 15 residues. The V and J ends lost 5 bases and 1 base respectively, with 14 bases between them. The CDR3 DNA reads as TGTGCCAGCAGTCTTGGACAGACCCGCACAGATACGCAGTATTTT. This codes for CASSLGQTRTDTQYF.

J is TRBJ2-3 and V is TRBV12-5; 8 bases are a match to TRBD2. V dropped 4 bases and J dropped 3; count of bases not matched to a gene: 12. There are 17 residues in the CDR3. Germline V gives CDR1 LGHNT, CDR2 FRNRAP. The CDR3 is CASGSIDSGITTDTQYF. In DNA form, the CDR3 reads TGTGCTAGTGGTTCAATCGATAGCGGGATAACTACAGATACGCAGTATTTT.

This chain links TRBV7-9 with TRBJ1-4; TRBD1 matches at 10 bases. Per the germline V gene, CDR1 is SEHNR and CDR2 is FQNEAQ (reference sequence). Trimming took 5 bases from V and 8 from J; bases not matched to a gene: 8. CDR3 size: 15 residues. The CDR3 DNA reads TGTGCCAGCAGCCGGGGGACAGGGGATTTAGAAAAACTGTTTTTT. Translated, it gives CASSRGTGDLEKLFF.

The chain combines TRBV30 with TRBJ2-7; 10 nucleotides align to TRBD1. Germline CDR1 and CDR2: GTSNPN and SVGIG (reference sequence). The CDR3 consists of 15 residues. The trim removed 2 bases at V and 4 bases at J, leaving 8 bases unmatched. The CDR3 bases are TGTGCCTGGAGTCCCCCCGACAGGGGGCGATACGAGCAGTACTTC. It translates to CAWSPPDRGRYEQYF.

The chain couples TRBV18 to TRBJ2-1, with 7 bases lining up with TRBD2. Germline values: CDR1 KGHSH, CDR2 LQKENI. The CDR3 covers 15 residues. The trim removed 2 bases at V and 3 bases at J, leaving 4 bases unmatched. The CDR3 bases are TGTGCCAGCTCACCAAACAGCGGGGACTACAATGAGCAGTTCTTC. Translated, it gives CASSPNSGDYNEQFF.